This T cell receptor (beta chain) was retrieved from a study of T-cell memory formation after mild COVID-19. This clonotype has a handful of counts. Its antigen is not known. The germline V and J ends were trimmed by 4 bases and 11 bases, with 21 bases remaining between them. Germline V gives CDR1 MNHEY, CDR2 SVGAGI. The CDR3 is made up of 15 amino acids. Notes on the study in general: Clones contracting over day 15 to 85 were CD4/CD8 balanced, with later expanders leaning CD4+.

TCRdb processed the 5' RACE reads anew with MiXCR; each CDR3 protein has one entry. This table holds approximately 410,000 distinct CDR3 sequences, about 22% found once. Sequences were obtained from PBMCs or a T cell subset sorted from them (not recorded which). The source of this sequence is an adult woman who had mild COVID-19 (a few samples of this study predate the infection). Cell type and time point are not known. The rearrangement links TRBV6-5 to TRBJ2-1, with D perhaps TRBD1 or TRBD2 (5 bases each). The CDR3 is CASSFREPGEFQQFF. The CDR3 coding sequence is TGTGCCAGCAGTTTCAGGGAGCCCGGGGAATTTCAGCAGTTCTTC.